This T cell receptor beta chain derives from a study of T cell clonotyping in hematopoietic cell transplantation. The wider study: Pretransplant recipient samples were taken after cytoreduction.

V lost 6 bases, J lost 3 bases, and 10 bases stayed unmatched. The CDR3 is made up of 15 amino acids. The V gene's germline CDR1 is MNHEY and CDR2 SMNVEV (reference sequence). A note on this clone: Its antigen is not identified.

Documented time point: recipient sample about 28 days before transplant, after cytoreduction. Study results and caveats: Few recipient clonotypes overlapped donors; over 95% were de novo at given depth. Pathologically expanded recipient clonotypes increased progressively from day 30 to day 180 as diversity fell.

The assay was immunoSEQ multiplex PCR, and TCRdb's table has in-frame clones only and misses some. The data hold 20,000 to 30,000 clones, with 75% to 85% observed a single time. The source is a woman aged 55-69 years with acute myeloid leukemia. Some clones in this sample may be carry-over from other donors' samples. The chain combines TRBV27 with TRBJ1-2; 7 bases are a match to TRBD1. Material: peripheral blood mononuclear cells, obtained before stem cell transplant. CDR3 protein: CASSHDREGDYGYTF. CDR3 sequence (DNA): TGTGCCAGCAGCCACGACAGGGAGGGAGACTATGGCTACACCTTC.